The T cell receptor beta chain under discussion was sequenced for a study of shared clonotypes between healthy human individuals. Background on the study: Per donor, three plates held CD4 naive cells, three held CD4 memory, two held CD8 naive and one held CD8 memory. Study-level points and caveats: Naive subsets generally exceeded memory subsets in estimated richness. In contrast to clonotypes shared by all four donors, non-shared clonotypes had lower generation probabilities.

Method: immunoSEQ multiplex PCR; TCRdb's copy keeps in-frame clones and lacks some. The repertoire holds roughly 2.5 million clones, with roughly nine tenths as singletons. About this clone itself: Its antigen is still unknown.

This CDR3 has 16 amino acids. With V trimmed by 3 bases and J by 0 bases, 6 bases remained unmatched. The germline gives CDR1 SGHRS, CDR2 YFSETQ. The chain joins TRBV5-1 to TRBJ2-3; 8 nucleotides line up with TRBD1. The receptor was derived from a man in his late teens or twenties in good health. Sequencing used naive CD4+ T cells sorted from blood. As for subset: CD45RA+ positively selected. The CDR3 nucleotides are TGCGCCAGCAGCTGGGGACAGGCTTCTAGCACAGATACGCAGTATTTT. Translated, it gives CASSWGQASSTDTQYF. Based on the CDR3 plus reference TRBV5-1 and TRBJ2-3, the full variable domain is KAGVTQTPRYLIKTRGQQVTLSCSPISGHRSVSWYQQTPGQGLQFLFEYFSETQRNKGNFPGRFSGRQFSNSRSEMNVSTLELGDSALYLCASSWGQASSTDTQYFGPGTRLTVL.